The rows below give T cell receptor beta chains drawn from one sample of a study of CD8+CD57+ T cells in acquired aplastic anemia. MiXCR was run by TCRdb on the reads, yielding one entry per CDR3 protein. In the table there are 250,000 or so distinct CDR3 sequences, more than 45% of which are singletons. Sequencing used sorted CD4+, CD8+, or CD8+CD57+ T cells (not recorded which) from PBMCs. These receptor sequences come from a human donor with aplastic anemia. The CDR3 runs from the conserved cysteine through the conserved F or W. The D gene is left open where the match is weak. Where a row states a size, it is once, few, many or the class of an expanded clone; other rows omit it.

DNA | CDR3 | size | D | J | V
TGTGCCAGCACGGCGGCCCCTGACACAGATACGCAGTATTTT | CASTAAPDTDTQYF | - | - | TRBJ2-3 | TRBV28
TGTGCCAGCAGCACCTGGGACACAATGTACGAGCAGTACTTC | CASSTWDTMYEQYF | many | - | TRBJ2-7 | TRBV5-5
TGTGCCAGCAGTTTGGCGACTTCACTCTACGAGCAGTACTTC | CASSLATSLYEQYF | few | - | TRBJ2-7 | TRBV12-3/TRBV12-4
TGCAGTGCTAGCAGCGGGGGGCGGAATGGCTACACCTTC | CSASSGGRNGYTF | many | - | TRBJ1-2 | TRBV20-1
TGTGCCACCAGCAGAGATCGGGTCTCCTACGAGCAGTACTTC | CATSRDRVSYEQYF | - | - | TRBJ2-7 | TRBV15
TGTGCCAGCAGTTACAGGCCAGAACTGGGCAATCAGCCCCAGCATTTT | CASSYRPELGNQPQHF | - | - | TRBJ1-5 | TRBV24-1
TGTGCCAGCAGCGACGGACAGGGGTTCGACACTGAAGCTTTCTTT | CASSDGQGFDTEAFF | - | TRBD1 | TRBJ1-1 | TRBV25-1
TGTGCCAGCAGCCAGGGGACTAGCCAAGAGACCCAGTACTTC | CASSQGTSQETQYF | many | TRBD2 | TRBJ2-5 | TRBV14
TGTGCCAGCAGTGAAAAAGAGACTGGAAACACCATATATTTT | CASSEKETGNTIYF | few | - | TRBJ1-3 | TRBV6-1
TGCAGTGCTAACACCATGGGTAACTATGGCTACACCTTC | CSANTMGNYGYTF | - | - | TRBJ1-2 | TRBV20-1
TGTGCCAGCAGCCCGCGAGGGGGACAGGGGGCTTATTCGGGGAACACTGAAGCTTTCTTT | CASSPRGGQGAYSGNTEAFF | - | TRBD1 | TRBJ1-1 | TRBV7-6
TGTGCCAGCAGCTTTGCGACTAGTTCCGGGGAGCTGTTTTTT | CASSFATSSGELFF | many | - | TRBJ2-2 | TRBV5-4
TGTGCCAGCAGCTTAACAGGGAGGTCCTACAATGAGCAGTTCTTC | CASSLTGRSYNEQFF | - | - | TRBJ2-1 | TRBV7-9
TGTGCCAGCAGCCCCTCCTGGACTAGCGGGGGCTCCTACGAGCAGTACTTC | CASSPSWTSGGSYEQYF | few | TRBD2 | TRBJ2-7 | TRBV6-4
TGCAGCGTTGAGCCGACAGGGTGGTCCTACAATGAGCAGTTCTTC | CSVEPTGWSYNEQFF | few | TRBD1 | TRBJ2-1 | TRBV29-1
TGCGCCAGCAGAACCGGGACAGGGGAGGAAAAACTGTTTTTT | CASRTGTGEEKLFF | - | TRBD1 | TRBJ1-4 | TRBV9
TGTGCCAGCAGTGAAACAGGGGCGGGTCAGCCCCAGCATTTT | CASSETGAGQPQHF | - | TRBD1 | TRBJ1-5 | TRBV25-1
TGTGCCACCAGCAGAGCGACAGCGCTCTACGAGCAGTACTTC | CATSRATALYEQYF | - | - | TRBJ2-7 | TRBV15
TGTGCCAGTAGTATAACAGCGGGATACGAGCAGTACTTC | CASSITAGYEQYF | few | TRBD2 | TRBJ2-7 | TRBV19
TGTGCCAGCAGCTTAAGGGGGGGCTCCCACAATGAGCAGTTCTTC | CASSLRGGSHNEQFF | few | - | TRBJ2-1 | TRBV7-2
TGTGCCAGTAGTATAGGGGGTTCACCCCTCCACTTT | CASSIGGSPLHF | many | - | TRBJ1-6 | TRBV19
TGCAGTGCTAGAGATCAGGAACGCTCCTACGAGCAGTACTTC | CSARDQERSYEQYF | many | - | TRBJ2-7 | TRBV20-1
TGTGCCAGCAGCTTAATGCCGGGACAGAACAATCAGCCCCAGCATTTT | CASSLMPGQNNQPQHF | many | TRBD1 | TRBJ1-5 | TRBV7-6
TGTGCCACGGCTGCGGGACAGTTCTATGGCTACACCTTC | CATAAGQFYGYTF | many | TRBD1 | TRBJ1-2 | TRBV19
TGTGCCAGCAGCGTAGCTGGCAGGGAAAACGACGAGCAGTACTTC | CASSVAGRENDEQYF | - | - | TRBJ2-7 | TRBV9
TGTGCCAGCAGAACAACGGGGGGGCCCCCGGGGACCTACGAGCAGTACTTC | CASRTTGGPPGTYEQYF | - | TRBD2 | TRBJ2-7 | TRBV2
TGTGCCACCAGTGATTTCAGGGGAAACTATGGCTACACCTTC | CATSDFRGNYGYTF | - | - | TRBJ1-2 | TRBV24-1
TGTGCCAATACCGGGACTAGCTCCTACAATGAGCAGTTCTTC | CANTGTSSYNEQFF | few | TRBD2 | TRBJ2-1 | TRBV7-3
TGCAGTGCTAGAGCCCTCGAGGGGACAGGGTACTACGAGCAGTACTTC | CSARALEGTGYYEQYF | - | TRBD1 | TRBJ2-7 | TRBV20-1
TGCAGTGCTAGAGATACGCAGTATTTT | CSARDTQYF | - | - | TRBJ2-3 | TRBV20-1
TGTGCCAGCAGCCCAACAGGGGGCAATGAAAAACTGTTTTTT | CASSPTGGNEKLFF | - | TRBD1 | TRBJ1-4 | TRBV9
TGCAGTGCTAGAGGGTTTTTAACAGGTCTTACCCAGTACTTC | CSARGFLTGLTQYF | many | - | TRBJ2-5 | TRBV20-1
TGTGCCAGCAGCTTTCCTTCTAGCGGGGGGTGGACAGATACGCAGTATTTT | CASSFPSSGGWTDTQYF | - | TRBD2 | TRBJ2-3 | TRBV27
TGTGCCAGCAGCTTAGTACTAGCGGGTGCCCAAGAGACCCAGTACTTC | CASSLVLAGAQETQYF | - | TRBD2 | TRBJ2-5 | TRBV11-2
TGTGCCAGTAGTATTAATTCCCAGGCAGGGAGCGGCTACACCTTC | CASSINSQAGSGYTF | - | - | TRBJ1-2 | TRBV19
TGTGCCAGCAGGAGGACAGGGGTGGACGCGCAGTATTTT | CASRRTGVDAQYF | - | TRBD1 | TRBJ2-3 | TRBV25-1
TGTGCTAGCAGCTTAACGGGGGGACTAGTCGGGGAGACCCAGTACTTC | CASSLTGGLVGETQYF | - | TRBD2 | TRBJ2-5 | TRBV7-8
TGTGCCAGCAGCGAGGGGACAGCCTCAAATCAGCCCCAGCATTTT | CASSEGTASNQPQHF | - | TRBD1 | TRBJ1-5 | TRBV7-9
TGTGCCAGCAGTTTAAGGGGACAGGCAATTGCAACTAATGAAAAACTGTTTTTT | CASSLRGQAIATNEKLFF | - | TRBD1 | TRBJ1-4 | TRBV27
TGTGCCAGCAGCCGACCAGCTTCAAAGGTTGAAAAACTGTTTTTT | CASSRPASKVEKLFF | - | - | TRBJ1-4 | TRBV6-2/TRBV6-3
TGTGCCAGCAGCTTAACTGGCGACTACGAGCAGTATTTC | CASSLTGDYEQYF | - | - | TRBJ2-7 | TRBV7-2
TGCGCCAGCAGCTTGGAAACGATACAGGGGCGGACTGAAGCTTTCTTT | CASSLETIQGRTEAFF | - | TRBD1 | TRBJ1-1 | TRBV11-2
TGTGCCAGCAGCCAAGCGGGGGAAATTGGGATTGCGTGCACCTTC | CASSQAGEIGIACTF | once | - | TRBJ1-2 | TRBV14